This T cell receptor (beta chain) was captured by sequencing in a study of technical replicates of blood from several donors. Using immunoSEQ multiplex PCR, the repertoire was profiled, and TCRdb retains in-frame clones only, with some absent. The sample gives around 98,000 clones, approximately 94% of which show up once; approximately 0.2% is in the top ten. Germline CDR1 reads MDHEN; CDR2 reads SYDVKM. Trimming removed 10 bases from V and 4 bases from J; junction bases left unmatched: 9. The CDR3 is made up of 14 amino acids. Specimen: T cells isolated from PBMCs. The chain is built from TRBV28 and TRBJ2-2, with 7 bases that match TRBD2. This receptor was identified in a human donor in good health. The CDR3 region is CATPREGGTGELFF. The CDR3 DNA reads TGTGCCACCCCCAGGGAGGGCGGCACCGGGGAGCTGTTTTTT.